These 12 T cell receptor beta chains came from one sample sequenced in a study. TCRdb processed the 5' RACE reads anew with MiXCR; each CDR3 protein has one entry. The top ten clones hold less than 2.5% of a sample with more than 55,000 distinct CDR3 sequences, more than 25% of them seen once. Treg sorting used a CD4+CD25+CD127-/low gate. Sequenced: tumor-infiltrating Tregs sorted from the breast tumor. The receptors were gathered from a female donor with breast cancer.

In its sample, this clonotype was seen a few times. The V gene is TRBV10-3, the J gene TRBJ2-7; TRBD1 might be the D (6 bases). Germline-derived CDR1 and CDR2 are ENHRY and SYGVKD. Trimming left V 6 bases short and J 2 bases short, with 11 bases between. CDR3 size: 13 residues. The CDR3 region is CAISRGRAYEQYF. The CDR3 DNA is TGTGCCATCAGCAGGGGTCGGGCCTACGAGCAGTACTTC.

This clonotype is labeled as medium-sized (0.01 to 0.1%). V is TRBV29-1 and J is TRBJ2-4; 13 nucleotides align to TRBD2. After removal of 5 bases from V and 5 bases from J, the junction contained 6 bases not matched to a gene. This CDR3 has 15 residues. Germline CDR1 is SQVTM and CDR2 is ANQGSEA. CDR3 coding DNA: TGCAGCGTTCGGACTAGCGGGGGAGTGGAAAACATTCAGTACTTC. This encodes CSVRTSGGVENIQYF.

In nucleotides, the CDR3 is TGTGCCAGCAGTTTAGTTCCTAGCGGGAAGACGCAGTATTTT. Translating it yields CASSLVPSGKTQYF. The rearrangement joins TRBV12-3 or TRBV12-4 to TRBJ2-3; 9 nucleotides align to TRBD2. After removal of 1 base from V and 9 bases from J, the junction contained 5 bases not matched to a gene. The CDR3 has 14 amino acids.

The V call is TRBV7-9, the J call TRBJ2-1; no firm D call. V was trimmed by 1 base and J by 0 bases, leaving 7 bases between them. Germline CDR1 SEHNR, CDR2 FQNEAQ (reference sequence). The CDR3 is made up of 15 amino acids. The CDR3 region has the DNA TGTGCCAGCAGCTTAGAGTGGGGCTCCTACAATGAGCAGTTCTTC. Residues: CASSLEWGSYNEQFF.

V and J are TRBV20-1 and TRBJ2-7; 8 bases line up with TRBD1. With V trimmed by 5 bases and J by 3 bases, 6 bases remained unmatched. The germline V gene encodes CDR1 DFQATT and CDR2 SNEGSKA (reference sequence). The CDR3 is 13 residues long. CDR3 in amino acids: CSAPGQGNYEQYF. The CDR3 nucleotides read TGCAGTGCTCCTGGACAGGGCAACTACGAGCAGTACTTC.

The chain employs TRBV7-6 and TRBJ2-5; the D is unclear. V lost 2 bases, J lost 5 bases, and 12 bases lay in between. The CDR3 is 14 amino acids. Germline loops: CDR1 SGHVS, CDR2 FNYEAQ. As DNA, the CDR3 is TGTGCCAGCAGCTTAAGGCCCCTGGGGGAGACCCAGTACTTC. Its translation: CASSLRPLGETQYF. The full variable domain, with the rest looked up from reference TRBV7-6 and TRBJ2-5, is GAGVSQSPRYKVTKRGQDVALRCDPISGHVSLYWYRQALGQGPEFLTYFNYEAQQDKSGLPNDRFSAERPEGSISTLTIQRTEQRDSAMYRCASSLRPLGETQYFGPGTRLLVL.

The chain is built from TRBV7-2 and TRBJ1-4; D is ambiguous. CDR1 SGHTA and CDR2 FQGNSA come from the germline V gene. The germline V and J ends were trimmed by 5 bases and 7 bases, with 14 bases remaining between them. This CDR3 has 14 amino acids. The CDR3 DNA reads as TGTGCCAGCAGCCTCATTGCGGGAAGTGAAAAACTGTTTTTT. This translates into CASSLIAGSEKLFF.

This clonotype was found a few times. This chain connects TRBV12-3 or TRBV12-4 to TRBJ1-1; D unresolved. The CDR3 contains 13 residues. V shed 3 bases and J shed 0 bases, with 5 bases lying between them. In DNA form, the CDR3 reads TGTGCCAGCAGTTTTAGGATGAACACTGAAGCTTTCTTT. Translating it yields CASSFRMNTEAFF.

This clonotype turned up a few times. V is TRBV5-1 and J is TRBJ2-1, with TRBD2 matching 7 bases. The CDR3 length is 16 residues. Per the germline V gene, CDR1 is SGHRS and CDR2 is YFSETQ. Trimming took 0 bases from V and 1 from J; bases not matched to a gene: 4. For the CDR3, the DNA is TGCGCCAGCAGCTTGGTCGCTAGCGGATCCTACAATGAGCAGTTCTTC. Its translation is CASSLVASGSYNEQFF.

The CDR3 loop is CASSLRTDVDTGELFF. CDR3 in DNA: TGTGCCAGCAGCTTAAGGACAGACGTGGACACCGGGGAGCTGTTTTTT. V usage is TRBV11-1 and J usage is TRBJ2-2, with D possibly matching TRBD1 (6 bases). V dropped 2 bases and J dropped 3 bases, with 13 bases sitting between them. The CDR3 spans 16 residues. Germline assignment: CDR1 SGHAT and CDR2 FQDESV (reference sequence).

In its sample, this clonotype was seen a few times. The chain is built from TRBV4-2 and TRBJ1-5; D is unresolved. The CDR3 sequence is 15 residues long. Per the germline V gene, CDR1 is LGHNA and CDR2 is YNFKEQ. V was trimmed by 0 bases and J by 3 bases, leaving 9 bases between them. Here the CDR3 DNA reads TGTGCCAGCAGCCAAGATTGGGGTACCAATCAGCCCCAGCATTTT. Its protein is CASSQDWGTNQPQHF.

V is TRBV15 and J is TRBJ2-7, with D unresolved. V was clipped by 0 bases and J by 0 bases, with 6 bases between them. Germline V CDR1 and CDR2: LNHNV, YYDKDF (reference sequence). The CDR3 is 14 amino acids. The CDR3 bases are TGTGCCACCAGCAGAGATCCAGCCTCCTACGAGCAGTACTTC. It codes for CATSRDPASYEQYF.